The source of this T cell receptor (beta chain) is a study of immune evolution from preneoplasia to lung adenocarcinoma. Clones were read by immunoSEQ multiplex PCR, and TCRdb kept only the in-frame ones, dropping some. The table records about 6,000 clones, around 80% of them present only once. Overall study results and limits: Top clone share appeared to fall from AAH through AIS, MIA, adenocarcinoma. Normal lung had highest clonality; later lesions appeared denser, more diverse.

By its share, this clone is medium-sized. Its antigen remains unknown. Two lung cancer pathologists independently confirmed each histologic diagnosis. V lost 5 bases to trimming and J lost 4 bases; unmatched junction nucleotides: 5. Germline loops: CDR1 MNHNS, CDR2 SASEGT. The CDR3 spans 14 residues. J is TRBJ2-7 and V is TRBV6-1, with 10 bases fitting TRBD2. This sequence was found in a person aged 70 to 85 with lung adenocarcinoma. Material: FFPE adjacent normal lung tissue. The CDR3 is CASSPGLAHYEQYF. DNA of the CDR3: TGTGCCAGCAGTCCGGGACTAGCGCATTACGAGCAGTACTTC.